Sequencing of this TCR beta chain was carried out in a study of T cell responses to AZD1222 COVID-19 vaccine. Study conclusions and caveats: Clonal diversity was possibly underestimated; the donors were predominantly white British and more often female.

Sequencing used immunoSEQ multiplex PCR; TCRdb keeps in-frame clones, though not all of them. The table has some 150,000 clones, about 92% seen once. As for this clone: Its target is unknown.

Trimming pared 10 bases from V and 8 bases from J, leaving 27 bases between. Germline-derived CDR1 and CDR2 are SGHDT and YYEEEE. This CDR3 is built from 15 residues. The chain employs TRBV5-6 and TRBJ1-1, with D possibly matching TRBD1 (6 bases). The material sequenced was peripheral blood, taken on day 0 of AZD1222 vaccination. The sequence came from an adult in good health. The CDR3 reads CASWLGGAGSLEAFF. As DNA, the CDR3 is TGTGCCTCCTGGCTCGGGGGGGCCGGTTCTCTAGAAGCTTTCTTT.